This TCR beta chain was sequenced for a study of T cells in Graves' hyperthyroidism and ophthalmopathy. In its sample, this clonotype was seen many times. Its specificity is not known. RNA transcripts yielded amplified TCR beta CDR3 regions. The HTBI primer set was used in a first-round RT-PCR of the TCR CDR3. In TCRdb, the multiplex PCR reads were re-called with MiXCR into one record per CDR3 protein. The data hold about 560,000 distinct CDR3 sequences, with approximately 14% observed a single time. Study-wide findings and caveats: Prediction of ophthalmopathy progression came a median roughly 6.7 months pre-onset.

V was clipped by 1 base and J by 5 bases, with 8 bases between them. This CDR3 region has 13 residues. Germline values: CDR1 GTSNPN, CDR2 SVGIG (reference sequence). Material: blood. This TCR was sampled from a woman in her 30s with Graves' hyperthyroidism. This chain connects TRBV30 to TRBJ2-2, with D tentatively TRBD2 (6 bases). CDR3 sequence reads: CAWSGRGTGELFF. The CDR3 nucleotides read TGTGCCTGGAGTGGGAGGGGAACCGGGGAGCTGTTTTTT.